Presented here are 18 T cell receptor beta chains from one specimen sequenced in a study of blood T cell repertoires in COVID-19 (TCRdb year 2020). Receptor libraries were prepared by the immunoSEQ multiplex PCR assay. Entries here come from immuneACCESS through TCRdb and include only in-frame sequences with V and J called. Some clones fail to appear in such tables; in the studies checked, an unresolved V gene covers under half of the shortfall, and the cause of the remainder is unknown. The sample data list roughly 250,000 clones, and approximately 80% of these were observed just once. 9.6% of the sample belongs to the ten largest clones. Sequenced sample: peripheral blood. These receptors originate from a woman of 80 years or more with acute or convalescent COVID-19.

The chain uses TRBV19 and TRBJ1-1; D gene unclear. The CDR3 is 13 residues long. V was cut by 7 bases and J by 5 bases, with 14 bases left in between. CDR1 is LNHDA and CDR2 is SQIVND in the germline V gene (reference sequence). CDR3 DNA: TGTGCCAGTAAGGTTGGGGAGTGGACTGAAGCTTTCTTT. Its translation is CASKVGEWTEAFF.

J is TRBJ1-6 and V is TRBV27, with D perhaps TRBD1 (5 bases). From germline, CDR1 is MNHEY and CDR2 SMNVEV (reference sequence). The CDR3 totals 15 residues. The V end lost 2 bases, the J end lost 7 bases, and 12 bases lay between the germline ends. The CDR3 region has the DNA TGTGCCAGCAGTTTAAAGGGGTTCGGGAATTCACCCCTCCACTTT. Amino acids: CASSLKGFGNSPLHF.

The V and J genes are TRBV3-1 (or the pseudogene TRBV3-2) and TRBJ2-7; 8 bases fit TRBD1. Trimming took 4 bases from V and 5 from J; bases not matched to a gene: 13. The germline gives CDR1 LGHDT, CDR2 YNNKEL (reference sequence). The CDR3 length is 16 residues. This chain's CDR3 is CASSPSIGQGGHEQYF. CDR3 nucleotides: TGTGCCAGCAGCCCCTCTATTGGACAGGGTGGCCACGAGCAGTACTTC.

This sequence joins TRBV9 and TRBJ1-3; 7 bases are shared with TRBD1. This CDR3 region has 14 residues. V lost 3 bases and J lost 2; bases outside the gene matches: 2. The germline V gene encodes CDR1 SGDLS and CDR2 YYNGEE. The CDR3 sequence is CASSEQGAGNTIYF. In DNA form, the CDR3 reads TGTGCCAGCAGCGAGCAGGGGGCTGGAAACACCATATATTTT.

The V and J genes are TRBV4-1 and TRBJ2-3, with D maybe TRBD1 (6 bases). Trimming pared 8 bases from V and 0 bases from J, leaving 12 bases between. This CDR3 comprises 14 residues. Germline V gene lookup returns CDR1 MGHRA and CDR2 YSYEKL. The CDR3 region has the DNA TGCGCCAGCCAATACAGGGTTAGCACAGATACGCAGTATTTT. It encodes CASQYRVSTDTQYF.

The chain recombines TRBV18 with TRBJ2-5; possible D gene TRBD2, 7 bases. The germline gives CDR1 KGHSH, CDR2 LQKENI. This CDR3 has 14 residues. V gave up 6 bases and J gave up 5 bases, with 16 bases separating them. CDR3 amino acids: CASSTGTTLETQYF. Written as DNA, the CDR3 is TGTGCCAGCTCTACAGGGACTACTTTGGAGACCCAGTACTTC.

The chain carries TRBV27 and TRBJ1-5; possibly TRBD1 for D (6 bases). This CDR3 comprises 15 residues. CDR1 and CDR2 from the germline V gene are MNHEY and SMNVEV (reference sequence). Trimming removed 6 bases from V and 6 bases from J, with 18 bases in between. Here the CDR3 reads CASRGRPGVAQPQHF. CDR3 in DNA: TGTGCCAGCAGGGGCAGGCCAGGGGTAGCTCAGCCCCAGCATTTT.

This chain uses TRBV5-1 with TRBJ2-7, with 8 bases fitting TRBD1. Losses at the gene ends were 5 bases for V and 4 bases for J; bases not matched to a gene: 8. The CDR3 length is 14 residues. Looked up from germline, CDR1 is SGHRS and CDR2 is YFSETQ. The CDR3 DNA reads TGCGCCAGCAGTGATTCCGACAGGGGATACGAGCAGTACTTC. Translated: CASSDSDRGYEQYF.

The rearrangement uses TRBV19 and TRBJ2-3; 11 nucleotides agree with TRBD2. V shed 10 bases and J 5 bases; nucleotides not matched to a gene: 5. This CDR3 comprises 13 residues. The germline gives CDR1 LNHDA, CDR2 SQIVND (reference sequence). The CDR3 region is CATTSGGGDTQYF. In nucleotides, the CDR3 is TGTGCCACAACTAGCGGGGGCGGAGATACGCAGTATTTT.

Worth noting for this clone: Other nucleotide sequences in the sample specify the same CDR3. This chain uses TRBV11-2 with TRBJ1-1; possible D gene TRBD1, 5 bases. The CDR3 has 13 amino acids. Trimming took off 5 bases at V and 1 base at J, with 8 bases between the two ends. Per the germline V gene, CDR1 is SGHAT and CDR2 is FQNNGV. The CDR3 region is CASSLQENTEAFF. CDR3 DNA sequence: TGTGCCAGCAGCCTACAGGAGAACACTGAAGCTTTCTTT. Complete variable domain (other parts from reference TRBV11-2 and TRBJ1-1): EAGVAQSPRYKIIEKRQSVAFWCNPISGHATLYWYQQILGQGPKLLIQFQNNGVVDDSQLPKDRFSAERLKGVDSTLKIQPAKLEDSAVYLCASSLQENTEAFFGQGTRLTVV.

The chain uses TRBV2 and TRBJ2-6, with 8 bases that match TRBD1. Germline CDR1 reads SNHLY; CDR2 reads FYNNEI. The CDR3 has 17 amino acids. With 5 bases clipped from V and 0 bases from J, the junction kept 6 bases outside the gene matches. The DNA of the CDR3 is TGTGCCAGCAGTCCCGGGACAGGAGCCTCTGGGGCCAACGTCCTGACTTTC. It encodes CASSPGTGASGANVLTF.

The chain has TRBV4-1 and TRBJ1-1; D unclear. Germline loops: CDR1 MGHRA, CDR2 YSYEKL. V was shortened by 4 bases and J by 5 bases, with 17 bases between the two germline ends. The CDR3 covers 15 residues. The CDR3 coding sequence is TGCGCCAGCAGCCCCCCGGACTCGCAGGCAACTGAAGCTTTCTTT. This encodes CASSPPDSQATEAFF.

This sequence joins TRBV2 and TRBJ2-1; 10 bases line up with TRBD1. The CDR3 runs 16 residues. Losses at the gene ends were 7 bases for V and 6 bases for J; bases not matched to a gene: 12. Germline V gene data show CDR1 as SNHLY and CDR2 as FYNNEI. The CDR3 sequence: CASTFLTGGYFNEQFF. CDR3 coding DNA: TGTGCCAGCACTTTCCTGACAGGGGGCTATTTCAATGAGCAGTTCTTC.

The rearrangement links TRBV4-2 to TRBJ1-5; 8 bases map to TRBD1. Germline loops: CDR1 LGHNA, CDR2 YNFKEQ. This CDR3 is built from 19 residues. The V gene end was trimmed by 0 bases and the J gene end by 0 bases; junction bases not matched to a gene: 10. CDR3 sequence: CASSQDSDRGTYSNQPQHF. For the CDR3, the DNA is TGTGCCAGCAGCCAAGACTCTGACAGGGGCACCTATAGCAATCAGCCCCAGCATTTT.

The genes are TRBV18 and TRBJ1-1; maybe TRBD1 (5 bases). The V end lost 5 bases, the J end lost 1 base, and 11 bases lay between the germline ends. Germline V gene lookup returns CDR1 KGHSH and CDR2 LQKENI. CDR3 length equals 14 residues. DNA of the CDR3: TGTGCCAGCTCAACCCAGGGAGGGAACACTGAAGCTTTCTTT. Its protein is CASSTQGGNTEAFF. Together with reference TRBV18 and TRBJ1-1, the CDR3 gives the full variable domain: NAGVMQNPRHLVRRRGQEARLRCSPMKGHSHVYWYRQLPEEGLKFMVYLQKENIIDESGMPKERFSAEFPKEGPSILRIQQVVRGDSAAYFCASSTQGGNTEAFFGQGTRLTVV.

The genes are TRBV25-1 and TRBJ1-1; TRBD1 might be the D (6 bases). The CDR3 contains 15 residues. CDR1 is MGHDK and CDR2 is SYGVNS in the germline V gene. V lost 4 bases to trimming and J lost 0 bases, with 12 bases between them. The CDR3 DNA follows: TGTGCCAGCAGTGTGACAGGTCTTATGAACACTGAAGCTTTCTTT. It translates to CASSVTGLMNTEAFF.

This chain connects TRBV6-1 to TRBJ2-2; the D gene is possibly TRBD2 (6 bases). CDR3 length: 14 amino acids. Germline-derived CDR1 and CDR2 are MNHNS and SASEGT. V lost 3 bases, J lost 5 bases, and 10 bases lay in between. In DNA form, the CDR3 reads TGTGCCAGCAGTGACGCCCTAGCGACCGGGGAGCTGTTTTTT. This translates into CASSDALATGELFF.

V gene TRBV2 combines with J gene TRBJ2-5; 16 bases agree with TRBD2. This CDR3 has 16 residues. The germline V gene has CDR1 SNHLY and CDR2 FYNNEI. Trimming took 6 bases from V and 5 from J; bases not matched to a gene: 6. The CDR3 sequence is CASRGGTSGGVETQYF. Here the CDR3 DNA reads TGTGCCAGCAGAGGCGGGACTAGCGGGGGGGTGGAGACCCAGTACTTC.